The present TCR beta chain was sequenced within a study of long-term antiretroviral therapy in people with HIV. At the survey level, the v3.0 immunoSEQ assay was run. Generated by immunoSEQ multiplex PCR, the TCRdb table keeps only in-frame clones and is missing some. Of roughly 16,000 clones listed, approximately 80% were seen once; the top ten hold approximately 9.5%. The CDR3 has 15 amino acids. V was pared by 5 bases and J by 2 bases, with 13 bases between. From germline, CDR1 is SGHTA and CDR2 FQGNSA. As to this clone: What it binds is unknown.

Study-wide points: Documentation of ART adherence, viral resistance or therapy changes was absent. Following ART, diversity rose but still fell short of transplant donor controls.

This sample comprised unsorted PBMCs, obtained 0.3 years after starting antiretroviral therapy. This chain uses TRBV7-2 with TRBJ1-5, with no clear D. This clonotype was obtained from a man between 18 and 29 years old with HIV. CDR3 in amino acids: CASSPVPGGNQPQHF. CDR3 DNA sequence: TGTGCCAGCAGCCCCGTTCCTGGGGGCAATCAGCCCCAGCATTTT.